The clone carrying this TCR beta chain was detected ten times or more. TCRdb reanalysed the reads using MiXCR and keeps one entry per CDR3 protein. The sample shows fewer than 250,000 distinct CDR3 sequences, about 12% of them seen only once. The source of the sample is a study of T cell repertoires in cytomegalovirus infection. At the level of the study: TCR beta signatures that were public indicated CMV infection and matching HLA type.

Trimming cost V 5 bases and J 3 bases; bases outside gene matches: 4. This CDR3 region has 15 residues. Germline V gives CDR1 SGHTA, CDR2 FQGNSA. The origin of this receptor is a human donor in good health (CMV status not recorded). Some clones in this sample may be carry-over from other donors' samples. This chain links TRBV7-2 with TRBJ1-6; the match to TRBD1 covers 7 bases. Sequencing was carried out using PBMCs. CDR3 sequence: CASSLQGGYNSPLHF. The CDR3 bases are TGTGCCAGCAGCCTCCAGGGGGGCTATAATTCACCCCTCCACTTT.